This T cell receptor (beta chain) was observed in a study of T cell responses to AZD1222 COVID-19 vaccine. Findings of the study overall: Spike-specific TCR breadth and depth both grew after two AZD1222 doses. Clonal diversity may have been underestimated in mostly white British donors.

Concerning this clone: Its antigen is unidentified.

Data came from immunoSEQ multiplex PCR; TCRdb stores just in-frame clones and leaves some out. The sample contains roughly 160,000 clones, roughly nine tenths of which appear only once. The receptor was derived from an adult in good health. The sample consisted of peripheral blood, taken on day 0 of AZD1222 vaccination.

CDR3 sequence reads: CASSLGLTWEAFF. DNA of the CDR3: TGTGCCAGCAGCTTAGGTTTAACGTGGGAAGCTTTCTTT. The chain employs TRBV7-9 and TRBJ1-1; D unclear. This CDR3 contains 13 residues. Between the trimmed V and J ends, which lost 1 base and 8 bases, there was a span of 11 bases. The germline V gene has CDR1 SEHNR and CDR2 FQNEAQ (reference sequence).